The 2 T cell receptor beta chains presented below share a single source sample, sequenced in a study of blood T cell repertoires in COVID-19. Repertoires were generated with immunoSEQ multiplex PCR, while TCRdb's copy carries only in-frame clones and drops some. This repertoire shows 35,000 to 45,000 clones, approximately 91% found once; its top ten account for 15% to 20%. Sequencing was carried out using peripheral blood. The receptors were gathered from a man aged 70-80 years with acute or convalescent COVID-19.

The genes are TRBV29-1 and TRBJ2-1; TRBD2 matches 7 bases. The CDR3 sequence is 17 residues long. After removal of 4 bases from V and 1 base from J, the junction contained 13 bases not matched to a gene. Germline CDR1 SQVTM, CDR2 ANQGSEA. CDR3 sequence reads: CSVVPRSGVTSYNEQFF. CDR3 in DNA: TGCAGCGTTGTTCCAAGGAGCGGGGTGACGTCCTACAATGAGCAGTTCTTC.

The rearrangement uses TRBV6-6 and TRBJ1-1, with 8 bases aligning to TRBD1. V trimming: 10 bases; J trimming: 4 bases; junction bases outside the gene matches: 5. Germline V CDR1 and CDR2: MNHNY, SVGAGI (reference sequence). The CDR3 totals 12 residues. CDR3 in DNA: TGTGCCATCGGACAGGGCGCCACTGAAGCTTTCTTT. It yields the protein CAIGQGATEAFF.